The T cell receptor (beta chain) described here comes from a study of T cell clusters in autoimmune cytopenias. Study outcomes and limitations: Primary autoimmune cytopenia patients seemingly lacked the physiological T cell clusters found in healthy donors.

The CDR3 has 14 amino acids. Germline lookup yields CDR1 LNHDA and CDR2 SQIVND (reference sequence). This clonotype is called medium-sized (0.01 to 0.1%) based on its frequency. Its target is not known. TRB amplification used 200 to 250 ng of peripheral blood genomic DNA. TRB was amplified by touch-down multiplex PCR, primer pools A and B combined. TCRdb reprocessed the multiplex PCR reads; each CDR3 protein has one entry and no DNA is given. This listing includes approximately 3,600 distinct CDR3 sequences. The rearrangement links TRBV19 to TRBJ1-3; TCRdb outputs TRBD1, but without DNA this stays unchecked. The origin of this receptor is a human donor with an autoimmune cytopenia, with autoimmune hepatitis or in good health (not recorded which). Sequencing was done on a sample of peripheral blood. The CDR3 protein is CASNTGSSGNTIYF.